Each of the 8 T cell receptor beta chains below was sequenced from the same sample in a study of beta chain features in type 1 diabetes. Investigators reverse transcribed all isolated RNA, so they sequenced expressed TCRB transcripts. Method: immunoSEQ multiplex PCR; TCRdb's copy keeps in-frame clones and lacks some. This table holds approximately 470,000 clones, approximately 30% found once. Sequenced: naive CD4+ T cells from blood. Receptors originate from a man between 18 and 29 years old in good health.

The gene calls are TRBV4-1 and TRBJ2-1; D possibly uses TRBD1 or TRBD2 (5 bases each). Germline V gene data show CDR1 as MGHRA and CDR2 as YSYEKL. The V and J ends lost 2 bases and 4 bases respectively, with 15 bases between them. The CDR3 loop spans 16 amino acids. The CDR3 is CASSQPGREKYNEQFF. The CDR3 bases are TGCGCCAGCAGCCAACCGGGACGGGAAAAGTACAATGAGCAGTTCTTC.

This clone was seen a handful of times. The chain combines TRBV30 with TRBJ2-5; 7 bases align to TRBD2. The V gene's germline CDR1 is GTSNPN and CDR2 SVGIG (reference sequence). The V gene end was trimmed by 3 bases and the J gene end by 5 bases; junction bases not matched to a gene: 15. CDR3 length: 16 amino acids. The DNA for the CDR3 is TGTGCCTGGAGGGTAGCCGGCGGGAGCTCTCAGGAGACCCAGTACTTC. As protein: CAWRVAGGSSQETQYF. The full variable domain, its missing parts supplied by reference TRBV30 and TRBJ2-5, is SQTIHQWPATLVQPVGSPLSLECTVEGTSNPNLYWYRQAAGRGLQLLFYSVGIGQISSEVPQNLSASRPQDRQFILSSKKLLLSDSGFYLCAWRVAGGSSQETQYFGPGTRLLVL.

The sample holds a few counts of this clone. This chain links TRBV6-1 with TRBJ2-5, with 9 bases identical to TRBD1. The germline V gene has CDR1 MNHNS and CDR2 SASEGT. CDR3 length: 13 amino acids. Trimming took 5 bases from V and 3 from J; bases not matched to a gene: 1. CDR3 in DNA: TGTGCCAGCAGTTGGGACAGGGAAGAGACCCAGTACTTC. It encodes CASSWDREETQYF.

In DNA form, the CDR3 reads TGTGCCAGCTCACGAAGCGGTGGAAACACCATATATTTT. Protein product: CASSRSGGNTIYF. This chain joins TRBV18 and TRBJ1-3; D is unresolved. Trimming took 4 bases from V and 3 from J, leaving 7 bases between them. The length of the CDR3 is 13 residues. Germline CDR1 reads KGHSH; CDR2 reads LQKENI.

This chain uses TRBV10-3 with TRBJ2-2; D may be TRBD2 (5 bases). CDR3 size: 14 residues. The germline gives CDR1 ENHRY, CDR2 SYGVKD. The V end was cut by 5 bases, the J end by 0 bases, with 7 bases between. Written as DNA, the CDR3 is TGTGCCATCAGTTTGACTACGAACACCGGGGAGCTGTTTTTT. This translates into CAISLTTNTGELFF.

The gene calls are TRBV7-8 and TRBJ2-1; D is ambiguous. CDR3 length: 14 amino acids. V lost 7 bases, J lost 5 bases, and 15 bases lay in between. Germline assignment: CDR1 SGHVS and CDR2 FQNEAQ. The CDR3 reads CASTWYPHDNEQFF. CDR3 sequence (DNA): TGTGCCAGCACGTGGTACCCTCACGACAATGAGCAGTTCTTC. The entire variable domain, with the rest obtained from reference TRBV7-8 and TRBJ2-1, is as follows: GAGVSQSPRYKVAKRGQDVALRCDPISGHVSLFWYQQALGQGPEFLTYFQNEAQLDKSGLPSDRFFAERPEGSVSTLKIQRTQQEDSAVYLCASTWYPHDNEQFFGPGTRLTVL.

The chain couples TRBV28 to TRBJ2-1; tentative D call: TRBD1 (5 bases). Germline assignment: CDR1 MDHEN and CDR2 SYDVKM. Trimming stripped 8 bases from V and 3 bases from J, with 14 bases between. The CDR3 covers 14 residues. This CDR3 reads CASVSWGFYNEQFF. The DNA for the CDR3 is TGTGCCAGCGTTTCTTGGGGCTTCTACAATGAGCAGTTCTTC.

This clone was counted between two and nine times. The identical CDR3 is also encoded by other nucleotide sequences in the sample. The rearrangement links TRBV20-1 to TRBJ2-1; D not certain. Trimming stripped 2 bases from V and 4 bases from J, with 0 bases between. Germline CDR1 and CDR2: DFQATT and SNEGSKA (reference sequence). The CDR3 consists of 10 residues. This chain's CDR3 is CSARYNEQFF. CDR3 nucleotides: TGCAGTGCTAGATACAATGAGCAGTTCTTC.